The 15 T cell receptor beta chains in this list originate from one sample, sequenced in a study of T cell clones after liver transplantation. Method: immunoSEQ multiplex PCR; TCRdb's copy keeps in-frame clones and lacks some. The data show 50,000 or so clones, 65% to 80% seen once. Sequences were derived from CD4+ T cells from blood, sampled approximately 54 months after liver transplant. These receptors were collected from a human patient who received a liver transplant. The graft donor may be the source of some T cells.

CDR3 sequence (DNA): TGTGCCACCCGTTGGGGCAGAGATAATTCACCCCTCCACTTT. Residues: CATRWGRDNSPLHF. The chain recombines TRBV27 with TRBJ1-6, with D maybe TRBD1 (5 bases). Trimming shortened V by 10 bases and J by 5 bases, and 15 bases separated the two germline ends. This CDR3 is 14 amino acids long. The germline gives CDR1 MNHEY, CDR2 SMNVEV (reference sequence).

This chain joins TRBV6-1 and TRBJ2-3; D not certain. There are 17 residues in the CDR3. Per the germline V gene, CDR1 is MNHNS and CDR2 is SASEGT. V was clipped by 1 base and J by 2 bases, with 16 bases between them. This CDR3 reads CASSEELLAVITDTQYF. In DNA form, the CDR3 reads TGTGCCAGCAGTGAAGAGCTTCTGGCAGTTATCACAGATACGCAGTATTTT.

CDR3 bases: TGCGCCAGCAGCTTGGACATGAACACTGAAGCTTTCTTT. Translation: CASSLDMNTEAFF. The chain joins TRBV5-1 to TRBJ1-1; D not certain. V gave up 0 bases and J gave up 0 bases, with 3 bases separating them. The CDR3 is 13 amino acids. CDR1 is SGHRS, CDR2 YFSETQ, per germline.

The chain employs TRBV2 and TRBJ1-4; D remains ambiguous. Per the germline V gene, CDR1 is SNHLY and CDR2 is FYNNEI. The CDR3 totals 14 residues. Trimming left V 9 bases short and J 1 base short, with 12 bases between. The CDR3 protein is CASWVAVTNEKLFF. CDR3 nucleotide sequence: TGTGCCAGTTGGGTGGCAGTAACTAATGAAAAACTGTTTTTT.

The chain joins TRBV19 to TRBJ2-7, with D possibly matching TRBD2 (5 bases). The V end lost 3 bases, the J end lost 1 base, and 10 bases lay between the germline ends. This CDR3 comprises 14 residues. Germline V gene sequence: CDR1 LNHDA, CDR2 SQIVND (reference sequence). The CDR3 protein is CASSMRVESYEQYF. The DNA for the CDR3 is TGTGCCAGTAGTATGAGGGTAGAGTCCTACGAGCAGTACTTC.

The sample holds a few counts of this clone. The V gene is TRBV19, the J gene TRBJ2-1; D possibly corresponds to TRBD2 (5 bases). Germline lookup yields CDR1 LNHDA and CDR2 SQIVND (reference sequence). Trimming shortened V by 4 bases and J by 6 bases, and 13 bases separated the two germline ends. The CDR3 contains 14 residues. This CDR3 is CASSRGGLGNEQFF. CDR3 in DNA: TGTGCCAGTAGTAGGGGTGGACTTGGCAATGAGCAGTTCTTC.

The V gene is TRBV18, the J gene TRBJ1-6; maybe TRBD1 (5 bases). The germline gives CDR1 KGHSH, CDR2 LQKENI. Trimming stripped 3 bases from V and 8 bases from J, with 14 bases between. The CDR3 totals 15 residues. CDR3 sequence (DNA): TGTGCCAGCTCACCGTCCGGGACCGACTATTCACCCCTCCACTTT. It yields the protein CASSPSGTDYSPLHF.

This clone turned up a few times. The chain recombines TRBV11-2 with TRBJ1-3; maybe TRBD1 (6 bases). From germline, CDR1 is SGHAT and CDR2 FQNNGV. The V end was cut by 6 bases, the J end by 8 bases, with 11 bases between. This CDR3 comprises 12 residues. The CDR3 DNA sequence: TGTGCCAGCAGACCGACAGGCGACACCATATATTTT. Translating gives CASRPTGDTIYF.

The CDR3 DNA reads as TGCGCCAGCAGCCAAAGGGGGGGGGCCACTGAAGCTTTCTTT. This sequence encodes CASSQRGGATEAFF. The gene calls are TRBV4-1 and TRBJ1-1, with D perhaps matching TRBD1 (6 bases). Germline assignment: CDR1 MGHRA and CDR2 YSYEKL. The CDR3 consists of 14 residues. V was trimmed by 2 bases and J by 4 bases, leaving 11 bases between them.

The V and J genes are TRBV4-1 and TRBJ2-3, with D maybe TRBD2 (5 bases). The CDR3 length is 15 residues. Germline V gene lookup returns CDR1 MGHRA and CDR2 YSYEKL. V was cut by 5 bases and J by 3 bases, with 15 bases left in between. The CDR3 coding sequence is TGCGCCAGCAGCTTGCGGAGCGGCTTGACAGATACGCAGTATTTT. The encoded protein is CASSLRSGLTDTQYF.

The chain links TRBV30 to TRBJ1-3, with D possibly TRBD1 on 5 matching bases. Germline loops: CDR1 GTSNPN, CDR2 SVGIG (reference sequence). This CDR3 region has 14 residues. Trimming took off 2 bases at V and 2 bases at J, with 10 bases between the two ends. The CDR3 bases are TGTGCCTGGAGTTCCGGGGGGGCTGGAAACACCATATATTTT. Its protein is CAWSSGGAGNTIYF.

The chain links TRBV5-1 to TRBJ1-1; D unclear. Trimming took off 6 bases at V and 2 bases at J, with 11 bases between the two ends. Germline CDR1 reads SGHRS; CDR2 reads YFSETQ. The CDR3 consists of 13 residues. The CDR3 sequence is CASKNTFNTEAFF. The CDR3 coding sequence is TGCGCCAGCAAAAATACCTTTAACACTGAAGCTTTCTTT.

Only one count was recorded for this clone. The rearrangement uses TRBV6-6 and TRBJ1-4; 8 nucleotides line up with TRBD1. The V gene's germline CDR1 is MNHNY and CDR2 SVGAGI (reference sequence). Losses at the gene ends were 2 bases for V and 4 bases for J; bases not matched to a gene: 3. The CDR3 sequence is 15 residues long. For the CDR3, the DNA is TGTGCCAGCAGTTACCAGGGGGCCGTTAATGAAAAACTGTTTTTT. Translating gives CASSYQGAVNEKLFF.

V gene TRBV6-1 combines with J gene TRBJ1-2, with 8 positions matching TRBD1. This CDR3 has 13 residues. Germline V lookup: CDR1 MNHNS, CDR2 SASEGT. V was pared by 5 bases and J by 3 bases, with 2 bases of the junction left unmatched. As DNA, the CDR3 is TGTGCCAGCAGTCCGACAGGGGACTATGGCTACACCTTC. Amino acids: CASSPTGDYGYTF.

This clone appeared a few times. The CDR3 coding sequence is TGTGCCAGTAGTACTCTGAGGGAGGGGCTGTATGATGGCTACACCTTC. Protein sequence: CASSTLREGLYDGYTF. The genes are TRBV19 and TRBJ1-2; tentative D call: TRBD1 (5 bases). CDR1 LNHDA and CDR2 SQIVND come from the germline V gene (reference sequence). V lost 4 bases and J lost 6, with 21 bases in between. The CDR3 is 16 residues long.